These 9 T cell receptor beta chains were sequenced from one sample in a study of blood T cell repertoires in COVID-19. The protocol was immunoSEQ multiplex PCR, while the TCRdb copy is restricted to in-frame clones and leaves out a portion. The sample lists about 350,000 clones, more than 85% occurring once. Input material: PBMCs or T cells enriched from blood (not recorded which). The receptors come from a woman under 40 who had recovered from COVID-19.

A remark on this clone: Other DNA sequences in this sample translate to the same CDR3. V and J are TRBV2 and TRBJ1-6; TRBD1 matches at 10 bases. This CDR3 is built from 14 residues. Germline V gene lookup returns CDR1 SNHLY and CDR2 FYNNEI. V lost 6 bases, J lost 6 bases, and 2 bases stayed unmatched. The CDR3, as DNA: TGTGCCAGCAGCGGACAGGGGGTTAATTCACCCCTCCACTTT. It encodes CASSGQGVNSPLHF.

The chain employs TRBV7-9 and TRBJ2-3, with TRBD1 identical over 8 bases. CDR1 and CDR2 (germline): SEHNR, FQNEAQ (reference sequence). CDR3 size: 16 residues. V trimming: 0 bases; J trimming: 7 bases; junction bases outside the gene matches: 9. CDR3 nucleotide sequence: TGTGCCAGCAGCTTAGCCCAGGGGGCTGCAGGGAATACGCAGTATTTT. This translates into CASSLAQGAAGNTQYF.

This rearrangement joins TRBV19 to TRBJ1-3; 7 bases fit TRBD1. The CDR3 loop spans 14 amino acids. The V gene's germline CDR1 is LNHDA and CDR2 SQIVND (reference sequence). J gave up 3 bases and V 8 bases, and 7 bases lay outside the gene matches. The CDR3 is CASRQGPLGNTIYF. The CDR3 DNA reads as TGTGCCAGTCGACAGGGTCCACTTGGAAACACCATATATTTT.

The gene calls are TRBV9 and TRBJ1-2; TRBD1 aligns across 8 bases. CDR3 size: 16 residues. V was pared by 0 bases and J by 3 bases, with 7 bases of the junction left unmatched. The germline V gene has CDR1 SGDLS and CDR2 YYNGEE. CDR3 nucleotides: TGTGCCAGCAGCGTAGCCGGACAGGGATCCTACTATGGCTACACCTTC. It encodes CASSVAGQGSYYGYTF.

J is TRBJ1-1 and V is TRBV27; 7 nucleotides line up with TRBD1. The CDR3 covers 14 residues. Germline values: CDR1 MNHEY, CDR2 SMNVEV (reference sequence). V dropped 5 bases and J dropped 2; count of bases not matched to a gene: 5. The CDR3 region has the DNA TGTGCCAGCAGTGGCCGACAGGGCAACACTGAAGCTTTCTTT. Protein product: CASSGRQGNTEAFF.

This rearrangement joins TRBV6-5 to TRBJ1-6; 8 nucleotides match TRBD1. The CDR3 loop spans 15 amino acids. Germline CDR1 reads MNHEY; CDR2 reads SVGAGI. The J segment lost 8 bases and the V segment lost 8 bases, leaving 11 bases of the junction unmatched. CDR3 bases: TGTGCCAGCGGGCCGCGGACAGGGAGCGATTCACCCCTCCACTTT. This translates into CASGPRTGSDSPLHF.

The V and J genes are TRBV5-1 and TRBJ1-4, with 7 bases aligning to TRBD1. In germline, CDR1 is SGHRS, CDR2 YFSETQ. J gave up 0 bases and V 5 bases, and 13 bases lay outside the gene matches. There are 18 residues in the CDR3. For the CDR3, the DNA is TGCGCCAGCAGTATTCGCGCAGGGGGGATTGCAACTAATGAAAAACTGTTTTTT. Protein sequence: CASSIRAGGIATNEKLFF.

The chain couples TRBV6-5 to TRBJ1-2; 8 nucleotides line up with TRBD1. The CDR3 spans 15 residues. Germline loops: CDR1 MNHEY, CDR2 SVGAGI. J gave up 1 base and V 6 bases, and 7 bases lay outside the gene matches. The CDR3 sequence: CASRRGQEHNYGYTF. CDR3 nucleotides: TGTGCCAGCAGAAGGGGACAGGAGCATAACTATGGCTACACCTTC.

The chain couples TRBV18 to TRBJ1-3; 7 bases are shared with TRBD1. V lost 3 bases to trimming and J lost 1 base; unmatched junction nucleotides: 6. This CDR3 is 16 amino acids long. Germline values: CDR1 KGHSH, CDR2 LQKENI. The CDR3 nucleotides read TGTGCCAGCTCACCTACAACAGGGGTTTCTGGAAACACCATATATTTT. Encoded protein: CASSPTTGVSGNTIYF.